This is a list of T cell receptor beta chains from one sample in a study of T cell responses to AZD1222 COVID-19 vaccine. Libraries were prepared by immunoSEQ multiplex PCR; TCRdb keeps only in-frame clonotypes and omits some of them. This table has 150,000 to 200,000 clones, roughly nine tenths appearing once. The sample was peripheral blood, taken on day 0 of AZD1222 vaccination. These receptors originate from an adult in good health. CDR3s include the opening cysteine and the closing phenylalanine or tryptophan. Fields, in order: D gene, J gene, V gene, clone size, CDR3 DNA, CDR3 protein. D genes are given only for firm matches. Rows may omit the clone size; those that give it use once, few, many or a size class.

TRBD1 TRBJ1-1 TRBV6-5 few TGTGCCAGCAGACCCGCAGGGGGCACTGAAGCTTTCTTT CASRPAGGTEAFF
TRBD2 TRBJ2-1 TRBV11-3 - TGTGCCAGCAGCTTAGATCTTGGGGGACTAGCGAGGGATGAGCAGTTCTTC CASSLDLGGLARDEQFF
TRBD2 TRBJ2-1 TRBV11-2 - TGTGCCAGCAGCTCCCCCGGGACTAGCGGGAACCATGAGCAGTTCTTC CASSSPGTSGNHEQFF
- TRBJ1-6 TRBV6-5 once TGTGCCAGCAGTCAAACGTGGGGCCGAAATTCACCCCTCCACTTT CASSQTWGRNSPLHF
- TRBJ1-1 TRBV27 - TGTGCCAGCAGTTTATTAGCCCCCTACACTGAAGCTTTCTTT CASSLLAPYTEAFF
- TRBJ1-3 TRBV19 once TGTGCTTCGCGGGGTTTCTCTGGAAACACCATATATTTT CASRGFSGNTIYF
- TRBJ1-2 TRBV5-6 - TGTGCCAGCAGCTTGGTGGGGGGTGGCTACACCTTC CASSLVGGGYTF
- TRBJ1-1 TRBV6-1 few TGTGCCAGCAGTGACAGTTACACTGAAGCTTTCTTT CASSDSYTEAFF
- TRBJ2-7 TRBV7-9 - TGTGCCAGCAGCTTAGCGGGGGTAGCGAACGAGCAGTACTTC CASSLAGVANEQYF
- TRBJ1-4 TRBV5-1 - TGCGCCAGCAGCCCCGACAGGCCGCCGCTTGAAAAACTGTTTTTT CASSPDRPPLEKLFF
TRBD2 TRBJ2-2 TRBV29-1 - TGCAGCGTTGACTGGGGACTAGCGGAGACCGGGGAGCTGTTTTTT CSVDWGLAETGELFF
- TRBJ1-1 TRBV4-1 - TGCGCCAGCAGCCAAGCCGCCGTCCCGGGGAGCACTGAAGCTTTCTTT CASSQAAVPGSTEAFF
- TRBJ1-2 TRBV5-6 - TGTGCCAGCAGCCCCGAAGCACAGAACTATGGCTACACCTTC CASSPEAQNYGYTF
- TRBJ1-5 TRBV24-1 - TGTGCCACCAGTGATTCTAGGGCAGGGGTTGTGAGGAGCAATCAGCCCCAGCATTTT CATSDSRAGVVRSNQPQHF
- TRBJ2-2 TRBV10-2 - TGCGCCAGCAGTGAGGGGCGGGGCCCGAACACCGGGGAGCTGTTTTTT CASSEGRGPNTGELFF
TRBD2 TRBJ2-3 TRBV28 - TGTGCCAGCAGCCCCGGACTAGCGGGAGCGACAGATACGCAGTATTTT CASSPGLAGATDTQYF
- TRBJ2-7 TRBV28 once TGTGCCAGCAGTTCCTCCTACGAGCAGTACTTC CASSSSYEQYF
TRBD1 TRBJ1-1 TRBV16 - TGTGCCAGCAGCCGACAGGGAAATCCTGAAGCTTTCTTT CASSRQGNPEAFF
TRBD1 TRBJ1-1 TRBV29-1 - TGCAGCGTTGAGTCGACAGGGAGGACTGAAGCTTTCTTT CSVESTGRTEAFF
TRBD2 TRBJ2-7 TRBV6-5 once TGTGCCAGCACTCCTCCGGGACTAGAAGGGGGCGAGCAGTACTTC CASTPPGLEGGEQYF
- TRBJ1-1 TRBV6-1 - TGTGCCAGCAGTGATTGGACGCTGAACACTGAAGCTTTCTTT CASSDWTLNTEAFF
TRBD1 TRBJ1-2 TRBV5-5 - TGTGCCAGCAGCTCGCTATTGGGTAGGACAGGACCATCCGGTGGCTACACCTTC CASSSLLGRTGPSGGYTF
- TRBJ1-3 TRBV6-5 - TGTGCCAGCAGTTACTCACAGAGCTCTGGAAACACCATATATTTT CASSYSQSSGNTIYF
- TRBJ2-3 TRBV30 once TGTGCCTGGATGGGGGGGACATCCTACACAGATACGCAGTATTTT CAWMGGTSYTDTQYF
- TRBJ1-5 TRBV19 - TGTGCCAGTAGTGTGAGCTACAATCAGCCCCAGCATTTT CASSVSYNQPQHF
TRBD1 TRBJ2-6 TRBV7-9 - TGTGCCAGCAGCCCCCCACCGGGACAGCTGTTCTCTGGGGCCAACGTCCTGACTTTC CASSPPPGQLFSGANVLTF